These T cell receptor beta chains were read from a single sample in a study of OX40 agonist ivuxolimab in advanced cancers. TCRdb keeps only in-frame clones here, not all; method: immunoSEQ multiplex PCR. The table lists tens of thousands of clones, around four fifths of them singletons. The sample consisted of CD4+ or CD8+ T cells sorted from blood, taken in a trial of the OX40 agonist ivuxolimab. These receptors were obtained from an adult with an advanced solid tumor such as melanoma, head and neck, liver or kidney cancer. Each CDR3 is given with its conserved first and last residue. D genes are given only for firm matches. Part of the rows lack a size; the others show once, few, many or a class for expanded clones.

j_gene,v_gene,d_gene,abundance,CDR3aa,CDR3nt
TRBJ1-2,TRBV18,TRBD1,.,CASSPGTGGDYGYTF,TGTGCCAGCTCACCGGGGACAGGGGGCGACTATGGCTACACCTTC
TRBJ1-2,TRBV6-1,TRBD1,.,CASTEVTGGYGYTF,TGTGCCAGCACCGAGGTGACAGGGGGCTATGGCTACACCTTC
TRBJ2-7,TRBV5-4,.,.,CASSLDLMGAEQYF,TGTGCCAGCAGCTTGGATTTGATGGGGGCCGAGCAGTACTTC
TRBJ1-1,TRBV6-6,.,.,CASRPQGGRTEAFF,TGTGCCAGCAGACCCCAAGGAGGGCGGACTGAAGCTTTCTTT
TRBJ2-6,TRBV14,.,.,CASSPFRAGANVLTF,TGTGCCAGCAGCCCCTTTAGGGCTGGGGCCAACGTCCTGACTTTC
TRBJ1-5,TRBV30,.,few,CAWSGSSTSNQPQHF,TGTGCCTGGAGTGGTTCCAGCACTAGCAATCAGCCCCAGCATTTT
TRBJ2-1,TRBV14,TRBD2,.,CASSQAGGEQFF,TGTGCCAGCAGCCAGGCCGGGGGGGAGCAGTTCTTC
TRBJ2-7,TRBV5-1,TRBD2,.,CASSGRSGRGEQYF,TGCGCCAGCAGCGGGAGGTCAGGGAGGGGAGAGCAGTACTTC
TRBJ2-7,TRBV11-2,.,.,CASSFPEDEQYF,TGTGCCAGCAGCTTCCCGGAAGACGAGCAGTACTTC
TRBJ1-2,TRBV7-2,TRBD1,once,CASSPGQGARGYTF,TGTGCCAGCAGCCCTGGACAGGGGGCACGGGGCTACACCTTC
TRBJ2-3,TRBV11-2,.,.,CASRGRLTTDTQYF,TGTGCCAGCAGGGGGAGACTAACCACAGATACGCAGTATTTT
TRBJ1-1,TRBV7-9,.,.,CASRGEENTEAFF,TGTGCCAGCAGGGGGGAGGAGAACACTGAAGCTTTCTTT
TRBJ1-6,TRBV6-1,.,.,CASRDTSYNSPLHF,TGTGCCAGCAGGGACACCTCCTATAATTCACCCCTCCACTTT
TRBJ2-3,TRBV5-1,TRBD1,once,CASSQGQAGTDTQYF,TGCGCCAGCAGCCAAGGACAGGCGGGCACAGATACGCAGTATTTT
TRBJ1-2,TRBV7-9,.,.,CASSSEQRRGYTF,TGTGCCAGCAGCTCAGAACAGCGGCGGGGCTACACCTTC
TRBJ2-2,TRBV18,.,few,CASSPADTGELFF,TGTGCCAGCTCACCGGCCGACACCGGGGAGCTGTTTTTT
TRBJ2-7,TRBV5-1,TRBD2,.,CASSLGPASGAVSYEQYF,TGCGCCAGCAGCTTGGGCCCGGCTAGCGGGGCAGTTAGTTACGAGCAGTACTTC
TRBJ2-3,TRBV18,.,.,CASSPITSSTDTQYF,TGTGCCAGCTCACCAATAACTTCTAGCACAGATACGCAGTATTTT
TRBJ2-1,TRBV7-7,TRBD1,.,CASSFDRGSNEQFF,TGTGCCAGCAGCTTTGACAGGGGGAGCAATGAGCAGTTCTTC
TRBJ2-1,TRBV4-2,.,.,CASSQDINEQFF,TGTGCCAGCAGCCAAGATATCAATGAGCAGTTCTTC
TRBJ1-4,TRBV6-1,.,.,CASRLDITVEKLFF,TGTGCCAGCAGACTAGATATTACTGTTGAAAAACTGTTTTTT
TRBJ2-1,TRBV5-6,.,.,CASSLLQYNEQFF,TGTGCCAGCAGCTTGCTACAGTACAATGAGCAGTTCTTC
TRBJ1-6,TRBV19,TRBD1,few,CASRTNTGTGANSPLHF,TGTGCCAGTAGGACTAACACCGGGACAGGGGCTAATTCACCCCTCCACTTT
TRBJ1-1,TRBV6-6,TRBD1,.,CASSSTGGRAFF,TGTGCCAGCAGTTCTACAGGGGGTCGAGCTTTCTTT
TRBJ2-3,TRBV7-6,.,.,CASSPAGTTDTQYF,TGTGCCAGCAGCCCCGCCGGGACAACAGATACGCAGTATTTT
TRBJ1-5,TRBV2,TRBD1,.,CASTENRGSNQPQHF,TGTGCCAGCACCGAAAACAGGGGTAGCAATCAGCCCCAGCATTTT
TRBJ2-3,TRBV4-2,TRBD2,.,CASRSSGARGDTQYF,TGTGCCAGCCGAAGTAGCGGGGCCCGCGGAGATACGCAGTATTTT
TRBJ2-1,TRBV5-1,.,.,CASSLAERSTGEQFF,TGCGCCAGCAGCTTGGCCGAGCGGTCAACCGGTGAGCAGTTCTTC
TRBJ1-2,TRBV12-1,.,.,CASSLKAEESYGYTF,TGTGCCAGCAGCTTGAAAGCGGAAGAGTCATATGGCTACACCTTC
TRBJ2-1,TRBV4-1,TRBD2,.,CASSQEAILAGVTNEQFF,TGCGCCAGCAGCCAAGAGGCGATACTAGCGGGGGTTACTAATGAGCAGTTCTTC
TRBJ2-7,TRBV7-2,TRBD2,.,CASSGGVTYEQYF,TGTGCCAGCAGCGGGGGGGTAACATACGAGCAGTACTTC
TRBJ1-2,TRBV6-7,.,.,CASSDSALNYGYTF,TGTGCCAGCAGCGACAGCGCTCTTAACTATGGCTACACCTTC
TRBJ1-2,TRBV6-5,TRBD1,.,CASSDLQGDGYTF,TGTGCCAGCAGTGACCTGCAGGGGGATGGCTACACCTTC
TRBJ1-3,TRBV4-3,.,.,CASSQGYGNTIYF,TGCGCCAGCAGCCAAGGATATGGAAACACCATATATTTT
TRBJ2-1,TRBV7-2,TRBD1,.,CASSRSGTGVNNEQFF,TGTGCCAGCAGCCGGTCGGGGACAGGGGTTAACAATGAGCAGTTCTTC
TRBJ1-6,TRBV18,.,.,CASSPSSYNSPLHF,TGTGCCAGCTCACCGAGCTCCTATAATTCACCCCTCCACTTT
TRBJ1-3,TRBV5-1,.,.,CASSLDSYSGNTIYF,TGCGCCAGCAGCTTGGATAGCTACTCTGGAAACACCATATATTTT
TRBJ2-1,TRBV7-2,.,.,CASSVYSKNEQFF,TGTGCCAGCAGCGTATATTCCAAAAATGAGCAGTTCTTC
TRBJ2-2,TRBV7-2,.,.,CASSLARSSRTRGELFF,TGTGCCAGCAGCTTAGCTCGGTCTAGCCGAACAAGGGGGGAGCTGTTTTTT
TRBJ1-2,TRBV19,TRBD1,.,CASFRQGATGYTF,TGTGCCAGTTTCCGACAGGGGGCGACTGGCTACACCTTC
TRBJ1-5,TRBV5-8,.,few,CASSFYSGNQPQHF,TGTGCCAGCAGCTTCTATTCGGGGAATCAGCCCCAGCATTTT
TRBJ1-5,TRBV6-6,TRBD1,.,CASSLGRDREGQPQHF,TGTGCCAGCAGTCTTGGGCGGGACAGGGAGGGTCAGCCCCAGCATTTT
TRBJ1-5,TRBV2,.,.,CASRGQRGQPQHF,TGTGCCAGCAGGGGACAAAGGGGTCAGCCCCAGCATTTT
TRBJ1-1,TRBV2,.,.,CASSVITEAFF,TGTGCCAGCAGTGTGATAACTGAAGCTTTCTTT
TRBJ2-7,TRBV11-2,.,.,CASSLGIGDEQYF,TGTGCCAGCAGCTTAGGGATCGGGGACGAGCAGTACTTC